Below, 31 T cell receptor beta chains from the same sample are listed, as sequenced in a study of cytomegalovirus exposure and HLA in healthy donors. The PCR contained 60 Vbeta and 13 Jbeta primers. TCRdb's table, derived via immunoSEQ multiplex PCR, lists solely in-frame clones and lacks some. The sample consists of over 150,000 clones, over 65% of them appearing once. Sequenced input: PBMCs. These receptors all come from a woman aged 40 to 55 in good health and CMV-seropositive.

There are a few counts of this clone. The J gene is TRBJ2-3, the V gene TRBV28; 9 bases align to TRBD2. V dropped 1 base and J dropped 4; count of bases not matched to a gene: 12. The CDR3 contains 18 residues. In germline, CDR1 is MDHEN, CDR2 SYDVKM. CDR3 sequence (DNA): TGTGCCAGCAGTTTATCTCGCGGGAGGGCCTCTAGGGCAGATACGCAGTATTTT. Its protein is CASSLSRGRASRADTQYF.

V is TRBV28 and J is TRBJ1-2, with a weak D call TRBD1 (6 bases). Between the trimmed V and J ends, which lost 10 bases and 3 bases, there was a span of 15 bases. The germline gives CDR1 MDHEN, CDR2 SYDVKM. This CDR3 is 13 amino acids long. CDR3 sequence reads: CATSPQGHYGYTF. The CDR3 DNA reads TGTGCCACCTCCCCGCAGGGGCACTATGGCTACACCTTC.

V gene TRBV11-2 combines with J gene TRBJ2-7, with a weak D call TRBD1 (6 bases). The CDR3 runs 14 residues. In germline, CDR1 is SGHAT, CDR2 FQNNGV. Trimming pared 0 bases from V and 3 bases from J, leaving 9 bases between. CDR3: CASSLEQGRYEQYF. The CDR3 coding sequence is TGTGCCAGCAGCTTAGAACAGGGCCGCTACGAGCAGTACTTC.

V and J are TRBV10-3 and TRBJ2-7, with D perhaps TRBD1 (6 bases). Trimming took off 10 bases at V and 0 bases at J, with 13 bases between the two ends. Germline V gene sequence: CDR1 ENHRY, CDR2 SYGVKD. The CDR3 has 13 amino acids. The CDR3 bases are TGTGCCACCGGGACACCTACCTCCTACGAGCAGTACTTC. Its protein product is CATGTPTSYEQYF.

The chain links TRBV4-1 to TRBJ2-7, with TRBD1 matching over 9 bases. Unmatched junction bases numbered 6, after V lost 2 bases and J lost 1 base. CDR1 MGHRA and CDR2 YSYEKL come from the germline V gene. The CDR3 has 16 amino acids. In DNA, the CDR3 is TGCGCCAGCAGCCAAACCCCCGGACAGGGGTCCTACGAGCAGTACTTC. Amino acid sequence: CASSQTPGQGSYEQYF.

The J gene is TRBJ1-2, the V gene TRBV7-9; the D is unclear. V shed 0 bases and J shed 4 bases, with 9 bases lying between them. Germline CDR1 reads SEHNR; CDR2 reads FQNEAQ (reference sequence). The CDR3 covers 14 residues. The CDR3 DNA follows: TGTGCCAGCAGCTTAGCAGGCACGGGCTATGGCTACACCTTC. Translation: CASSLAGTGYGYTF.

The chain is built from TRBV7-3 and TRBJ2-3; tentatively, D is TRBD2 (5 bases). Trimming took off 2 bases at V and 2 bases at J, with 8 bases between the two ends. The CDR3 is made up of 14 amino acids. Germline values: CDR1 SGHTA, CDR2 FQGTGA. DNA of the CDR3: TGTGCCAGCAGCTTACAAGCGGCCACAGATACGCAGTATTTT. Amino acid sequence: CASSLQAATDTQYF.

The gene calls are TRBV29-1 and TRBJ1-2; 9 bases are shared with TRBD1. Germline V gene sequence: CDR1 SQVTM, CDR2 ANQGSEA. With V trimmed by 6 bases and J by 2 bases, 10 bases remained unmatched. The CDR3 is made up of 15 amino acids. The DNA for the CDR3 is TGCAGCGTACCCCGGGGACAGGGAGTAAACTATGGCTACACCTTC. Encoded protein: CSVPRGQGVNYGYTF.

V gene TRBV11-3 combines with J gene TRBJ2-1; a possible D gene is TRBD2 (5 bases). Trimming stripped 5 bases from V and 7 bases from J, with 12 bases between. Per the germline V gene, CDR1 is SGHNT and CDR2 is YENEEA. The CDR3 length is 13 residues. The CDR3 sequence: CASSRPGRNEQFF. The CDR3 DNA reads as TGTGCCAGCAGCCGTCCGGGAAGGAATGAGCAGTTCTTC.

The chain is built from TRBV9 and TRBJ2-7; 7 nucleotides line up with TRBD1. Germline V CDR1 and CDR2: SGDLS, YYNGEE. V was clipped by 3 bases and J by 2 bases; unmatched bases: 5. CDR3 length: 14 residues. The CDR3 loop reads CASSGQGLPYEQYF. As DNA, the CDR3 is TGTGCCAGCAGCGGACAGGGCCTCCCCTACGAGCAGTACTTC.

CDR3: CASTAGRGAFF. DNA of the CDR3: TGTGCCAGCACCGCGGGCCGCGGGGCTTTCTTT. The rearrangement uses TRBV28 and TRBJ1-1; D is undetermined. This CDR3 is 11 amino acids long. Between the trimmed V and J ends, which lost 7 bases and 11 bases, there was a span of 14 bases. CDR1 and CDR2 (germline): MDHEN, SYDVKM.

J is TRBJ1-1 and V is TRBV13; D is perhaps TRBD1 (5 bases). Trimming stripped 4 bases from V and 4 bases from J, with 13 bases between. CDR3 size: 14 residues. CDR1 and CDR2 from the germline V gene are PRHDT and FYEKMQ (reference sequence). The CDR3 nucleotides read TGTGCCAGCAGCTACACAGGCCCCGCCACTGAAGCTTTCTTT. Its protein product is CASSYTGPATEAFF.

J is TRBJ2-7 and V is TRBV28; D is unresolved. The CDR3 sequence is 12 residues long. V dropped 4 bases and J dropped 4 bases, with 8 bases sitting between them. The germline CDR1 and CDR2 sequences are MDHEN and SYDVKM. Written as DNA, the CDR3 is TGTGCCAGCAGTTCCAACGGTTACGAGCAGTACTTC. Its protein product is CASSSNGYEQYF.

The chain recombines TRBV5-1 with TRBJ2-3; D possibly corresponds to TRBD2 (6 bases). V was clipped by 4 bases and J by 0 bases, with 12 bases between them. The CDR3 totals 15 residues. CDR1 and CDR2 from the germline V gene are SGHRS and YFSETQ. The CDR3 coding sequence is TGCGCCAGCAGCGTATCCGGGACTAGCACAGATACGCAGTATTTT. Amino acids: CASSVSGTSTDTQYF.

The chain combines TRBV19 with TRBJ1-2; 9 nucleotides agree with TRBD1. Germline CDR1 and CDR2: LNHDA and SQIVND (reference sequence). The CDR3 is made up of 15 amino acids. V gave up 5 bases and J gave up 4 bases; unmatched junction bases: 8. For the CDR3, the DNA is TGTGCCAGTAGTCCACAGGGGGCACTCGCCTATGGCTACACCTTC. Residues: CASSPQGALAYGYTF.

The chain recombines TRBV11-3 with TRBJ2-1; 11 positions match TRBD2. CDR3 length equals 15 residues. From germline, CDR1 is SGHNT and CDR2 YENEEA. The V gene end was trimmed by 4 bases and the J gene end by 7 bases; junction bases not matched to a gene: 6. This CDR3 is CASSYSGGARNEQFF. CDR3 coding DNA: TGTGCCAGCAGCTATAGCGGGGGGGCCAGGAATGAGCAGTTCTTC.

V is TRBV19 and J is TRBJ1-4; tentatively, D is TRBD1 (5 bases). Trimming cost V 5 bases and J 3 bases, with 10 bases left between them. This CDR3 spans 14 amino acids. CDR1 is LNHDA and CDR2 is SQIVND in the germline V gene (reference sequence). The CDR3 nucleotides read TGTGCCAGTAGTGTCCGACAGCCTAATGAAAAACTGTTTTTT. This encodes CASSVRQPNEKLFF.

This chain connects TRBV7-2 to TRBJ2-3; unclear D gene. This CDR3 contains 15 residues. V gave up 2 bases and J gave up 2 bases, with 11 bases separating them. CDR1 SGHTA and CDR2 FQGNSA come from the germline V gene. CDR3: CASSLISLNTDTQYF. CDR3 DNA: TGTGCCAGCAGCTTAATCTCACTAAACACAGATACGCAGTATTTT.

This clone has more than one count but fewer than ten. V gene TRBV28 combines with J gene TRBJ1-1, with D tentatively TRBD1 (6 bases). Germline V gene lookup returns CDR1 MDHEN and CDR2 SYDVKM. Trimming took off 11 bases at V and 1 base at J, with 17 bases between the two ends. CDR3 size: 14 residues. Here the CDR3 DNA reads TGTGCCTCACTTCCGGGGGGCAAGAACACTGAAGCTTTCTTT. Residues: CASLPGGKNTEAFF.

The V and J genes are TRBV6-6 and TRBJ2-1; D might be TRBD1 (5 bases). The CDR3 contains 14 residues. The V gene's germline CDR1 is MNHNY and CDR2 SVGAGI (reference sequence). Trimming stripped 6 bases from V and 1 base from J, with 10 bases between. The CDR3 DNA follows: TGTGCCAGCAGGGCAGGGTATTCCTACAATGAGCAGTTCTTC. It yields the protein CASRAGYSYNEQFF.

The chain carries TRBV6-6 and TRBJ1-5; D is uncertain. Germline assignment: CDR1 MNHNY and CDR2 SVGAGI (reference sequence). The ends were cut back, 1 base at V and 11 bases at J, with 6 bases in the middle. This CDR3 has 11 amino acids. CDR3 coding DNA: TGTGCCAGCAGTTACTGGGCGACCCAGCATTTT. Translation: CASSYWATQHF.

This clone was seen more than once but under ten times. This sequence joins TRBV9 and TRBJ2-1, with 16 bases that match TRBD2. The CDR3 runs to 18 residues. Per the germline V gene, CDR1 is SGDLS and CDR2 is YYNGEE. The junction had 16 bases not matched to a gene; V was cut back by 3 bases and J by 13 bases. The DNA for the CDR3 is TGTGCCAGCAGCGCCTCCGGGACTAGCGGGAGGGGGGGCAGAAACCAGTTCTTC. It encodes CASSASGTSGRGGRNQFF. Together with reference TRBV9 and TRBJ2-1, the CDR3 gives the full variable domain: DSGVTQTPKHLITATGQRVTLRCSPRSGDLSVYWYQQSLDQGLQFLIQYYNGEERAKGNILERFSAQQFPDLHSELNLSSLELGDSALYFCASSASGTSGRGGRNQFFGPGTRLTVL.

Comment on this clone: The same CDR3 arises from other DNA sequences in this sample as well. The chain couples TRBV7-9 to TRBJ2-5; TRBD1 aligns across 11 bases. CDR1 and CDR2 from the germline V gene are SEHNR and FQNEAQ (reference sequence). The ends lost 5 bases at V and 4 bases at J; junction bases unmatched: 3. The CDR3 has 14 residues. CDR3 region: CASSRGQGGETQYF. DNA of the CDR3: TGTGCCAGCAGCCGGGGACAGGGGGGAGAGACCCAGTACTTC. Supplemented by reference TRBV7-9 and TRBJ2-5, the full variable domain reads DTGVSQNPRHKITKRGQNVTFRCDPISEHNRLYWYRQTLGQGPEFLTYFQNEAQLEKSRLLSDRFSAERPKGSFSTLEIQRTEQGDSAMYLCASSRGQGGETQYFGPGTRLLVL.

The J gene is TRBJ2-5, the V gene TRBV4-2, with 16 bases fitting TRBD2. Germline CDR1 reads LGHNA; CDR2 reads YNFKEQ. Losses at the gene ends were 4 bases for V and 1 base for J; bases not matched to a gene: 12. The CDR3 runs to 20 residues. In DNA, the CDR3 is TGTGCCAGCAGCCCAACAGGGACTAGCGGGAGGGCCAGGTCCCAAGAGACCCAGTACTTC. Translating gives CASSPTGTSGRARSQETQYF.

The chain combines TRBV9 with TRBJ1-2, with D unclear. The CDR3 consists of 15 residues. The germline CDR1 and CDR2 sequences are SGDLS and YYNGEE. V lost 2 bases and J lost 6, with 17 bases in between. CDR3 DNA sequence: TGTGCCAGCAGCGTGACACCTCAGATTTTGGATGGCTACACCTTC. Residues: CASSVTPQILDGYTF.

The rearrangement links TRBV28 to TRBJ1-1; TRBD1 might be the D (5 bases). The CDR3 consists of 12 residues. Deletions cut 7 bases from V and 5 bases from J, with 11 bases between. Germline lookup yields CDR1 MDHEN and CDR2 SYDVKM. The CDR3 loop reads CASNLGGTEAFF. CDR3 nucleotide sequence: TGTGCCAGCAACCTCGGGGGGACTGAAGCTTTCTTT.

This chain links TRBV4-1 with TRBJ1-2; D is perhaps TRBD1 (6 bases). The ends were cut back, 4 bases at V and 8 bases at J, with 20 bases in the middle. There are 15 residues in the CDR3. From germline, CDR1 is MGHRA and CDR2 YSYEKL. CDR3 in DNA: TGCGCCAGCAGCCTTTTGCTGGTCCAGGGGTGGGGCTACACCTTC. Residues: CASSLLLVQGWGYTF.

The chain has TRBV20-1 and TRBJ1-2, with unresolved D. CDR3 size: 11 residues. Germline V gene lookup returns CDR1 DFQATT and CDR2 SNEGSKA (reference sequence). CDR3 DNA sequence: TGCAGGGCGGGTGAGAGCTATGGCTACACCTTC. Protein sequence: CRAGESYGYTF.

J is TRBJ1-1 and V is TRBV5-1; 7 positions agree with TRBD1. Germline V lookup: CDR1 SGHRS, CDR2 YFSETQ. The CDR3 totals 14 residues. Trimming took 0 bases from V and 5 from J; bases not matched to a gene: 4. This CDR3 reads CASSLEQGRTEAFF. The CDR3 DNA reads TGCGCCAGCAGCTTGGAACAGGGGAGGACTGAAGCTTTCTTT.

The rearrangement links TRBV28 to TRBJ2-5; D possibly corresponds to TRBD1 (6 bases). V dropped 5 bases and J dropped 13 bases, with 17 bases sitting between them. The CDR3 length is 12 residues. Germline assignment: CDR1 MDHEN and CDR2 SYDVKM. CDR3 DNA: TGTGCCAGCAGTAGAAGTGGGGGCGATCCGTACTTC. It specifies CASSRSGGDPYF.

The chain couples TRBV27 to TRBJ1-4, with D unclear. The CDR3 has 12 residues. Trimming pared 8 bases from V and 2 bases from J, leaving 6 bases between. Germline loops: CDR1 MNHEY, CDR2 SMNVEV (reference sequence). The CDR3 loop reads CASRGTNEKLFF. The CDR3 bases are TGTGCCAGCCGGGGTACTAATGAAAAACTGTTTTTT.